These 26 T cell receptor beta chains were sequenced from one sample in a study of cytomegalovirus exposure and HLA in healthy donors. PCR was performed using 60 Vbeta and 13 Jbeta primers. Produced via immunoSEQ multiplex PCR; TCRdb's table is partial and in-frame only. The sample totals under 150,000 clones. The sample was PBMCs. These receptors were collected from a man aged 35-49 years in good health and CMV-seronegative.

The V call is TRBV18, the J call TRBJ1-2, with 10 bases lining up with TRBD1. The CDR3 extends over 15 amino acids. Germline V gene data show CDR1 as KGHSH and CDR2 as LQKENI. J was trimmed by 4 bases and V by 2 bases; bases with no gene match: 4. The CDR3 loop is CASSPGTGDFYGYTF. The CDR3 DNA follows: TGTGCCAGCTCACCAGGGACAGGGGACTTCTATGGCTACACCTTC.

The V and J genes are TRBV7-6 and TRBJ2-1, with TRBD2 identical over 8 bases. The V gene's germline CDR1 is SGHVS and CDR2 FNYEAQ. CDR3 length: 14 residues. V was clipped by 4 bases and J by 7 bases; unmatched bases: 6. The CDR3 coding sequence is TGTGCCAGCAGCTCGGGGGGGCCGTGGAATGAGCAGTTCTTC. Its translation: CASSSGGPWNEQFF.

This chain uses TRBV2 with TRBJ1-5; 9 bases match TRBD1. Germline assignment: CDR1 SNHLY and CDR2 FYNNEI. CDR3 size: 15 residues. V was pared by 8 bases and J by 6 bases, with 11 bases of the junction left unmatched. The CDR3 loop is CASENGQGIGQPQHF. The CDR3 nucleotides read TGTGCCAGCGAAAATGGACAGGGGATCGGTCAGCCCCAGCATTTT.

The chain couples TRBV2 to TRBJ1-1; maybe TRBD1 (6 bases). Germline-derived CDR1 and CDR2 are SNHLY and FYNNEI. V gave up 6 bases and J gave up 1 base, with 9 bases separating them. The CDR3 covers 13 residues. CDR3 DNA sequence: TGTGCCAGCAGCACGACAGGGAACACTGAAGCTTTCTTT. This sequence encodes CASSTTGNTEAFF.

This sequence joins TRBV4-3 and TRBJ1-5; D is perhaps TRBD1 (6 bases). The CDR3 spans 15 residues. Germline V gives CDR1 LGHNA, CDR2 YSLEER. Trimming shortened V by 0 bases and J by 7 bases, and 13 bases separated the two germline ends. CDR3 coding DNA: TGCGCCAGCAGCCAAGAAGGGACAACGGGCCAGCCCCAGCATTTT. Translating gives CASSQEGTTGQPQHF.

This sequence joins TRBV9 and TRBJ1-1; D perhaps matches TRBD1 (5 bases). Germline CDR1 and CDR2: SGDLS and YYNGEE. The CDR3 has 13 residues. Trimming took 0 bases from V and 8 from J, leaving 11 bases between them. CDR3 DNA: TGTGCCAGCAGCGTAGCTTTGGGGCGCGAAGCTTTCTTT. It specifies CASSVALGREAFF.

A word on this clone: The junction and the germline gene differ at one end; a read error may be behind it. The rearrangement links TRBV5-4 to TRBJ2-7; 7 nucleotides match TRBD1. Germline V CDR1 and CDR2: SGHNT, YYREEE (reference sequence). CDR3 length: 13 residues. The DNA for the CDR3 is TGTGCCAGCTGTCGGGACAGCTTAGGCGAGCGGTACTTC. Its protein product is CASCRDSLGERYF.

V is TRBV5-6 and J is TRBJ2-7, with TRBD1 matching over 7 bases. Unmatched junction bases numbered 17, after V lost 4 bases and J lost 4 bases. Germline loops: CDR1 SGHDT, CDR2 YYEEEE. The CDR3 is 17 amino acids. The CDR3 DNA follows: TGTGCCAGCAGCCCGCCTCTTGGGGCAGGGGGATTTTACGAGCAGTACTTC. Its protein is CASSPPLGAGGFYEQYF.

The rearrangement links TRBV7-8 to TRBJ2-2, with 7 positions matching TRBD2. This CDR3 spans 16 amino acids. Germline CDR1 SGHVS, CDR2 FQNEAQ. The trim removed 0 bases at V and 1 base at J, leaving 2 bases unmatched. The DNA for the CDR3 is TGTGCCAGCAGCTTAGCGGCTAGCGGGAACACCGGGGAGCTGTTTTTT. It encodes CASSLAASGNTGELFF.

J is TRBJ2-1 and V is TRBV6-6, with D perhaps TRBD1 (6 bases). The CDR3 length is 15 residues. Germline CDR1 is MNHNY and CDR2 is SVGAGI (reference sequence). Trimming stripped 6 bases from V and 10 bases from J, with 22 bases between. CDR3 sequence: CASRYTGTLHGEQFF. CDR3 coding DNA: TGTGCCAGCAGGTATACCGGGACACTTCATGGGGAGCAGTTCTTC.

The chain uses TRBV5-1 and TRBJ2-7; D might be TRBD1 (6 bases). Germline assignment: CDR1 SGHRS and CDR2 YFSETQ. This CDR3 comprises 16 residues. V shed 4 bases and J shed 2 bases, with 19 bases lying between them. For the CDR3, the DNA is TGCGCCAGCAGCCCTACCGATGGGGGCGGAACCTACGAGCAGTACTTC. This encodes CASSPTDGGGTYEQYF.

In regard to this clone: The sample contains more than one DNA sequence encoding this CDR3. The chain couples TRBV11-3 to TRBJ2-1; D may be TRBD2 (6 bases). CDR1 and CDR2 from the germline V gene are SGHNT and YENEEA. This CDR3 comprises 16 residues. V was shortened by 1 base and J by 0 bases, with 10 bases between the two germline ends. In nucleotides, the CDR3 is TGTGCCAGCAGCTTAGGGGTCGGGAGCTCCTACAATGAGCAGTTCTTC. Amino acids: CASSLGVGSSYNEQFF.

The rearrangement uses TRBV2 and TRBJ2-5; 8 bases line up with TRBD2. The V and J ends lost 7 bases and 5 bases, in that order; junction bases with no gene match: 3. Germline CDR1 SNHLY, CDR2 FYNNEI. The CDR3 extends over 12 amino acids. DNA for the CDR3: TGTGCCAGCAAACCGGGGGGGGAGACCCAGTACTTC. This sequence encodes CASKPGGETQYF.

J is TRBJ2-3 and V is TRBV5-4, with 8 bases identical to TRBD1. This CDR3 is built from 16 residues. Germline CDR1 is SGHNT and CDR2 is YYREEE (reference sequence). J lost 0 bases, V lost 0 bases, and 3 bases had no gene match. CDR3 loop: CASSLARDRSTDTQYF. The CDR3, as DNA: TGTGCCAGCAGCTTGGCCCGGGACAGGAGCACAGATACGCAGTATTTT.

The chain combines TRBV7-3 with TRBJ2-6; no clear D gene. Germline CDR1 SGHTA, CDR2 FQGTGA. The germline V and J ends were trimmed by 2 bases and 4 bases, with 6 bases remaining between them. The CDR3 runs 14 residues. The chain's CDR3 is CASSLHGGANVLTF. In nucleotides, the CDR3 is TGTGCCAGCAGCTTACATGGCGGGGCCAACGTCCTGACTTTC.

The chain combines TRBV11-2 with TRBJ1-2, with D maybe TRBD1 (6 bases). Germline-derived CDR1 and CDR2 are SGHAT and FQNNGV. Between the trimmed V and J ends, which lost 5 bases and 5 bases, there was a span of 15 bases. The CDR3 length is 14 residues. DNA of the CDR3: TGTGCCAGCAGCGCCACAGGGAGCCGGTATGGCTACACCTTC. It translates to CASSATGSRYGYTF. The full variable domain, with the rest looked up from reference TRBV11-2 and TRBJ1-2, is EAGVAQSPRYKIIEKRQSVAFWCNPISGHATLYWYQQILGQGPKLLIQFQNNGVVDDSQLPKDRFSAERLKGVDSTLKIQPAKLEDSAVYLCASSATGSRYGYTFGSGTRLTVV.

The DNA of the CDR3 is TGTGCCAGCAGCCAGCCTTGGTCAGGGGGCTACGAGCAGTACTTC. Translation gives CASSQPWSGGYEQYF. The chain is built from TRBV6-1 and TRBJ2-7; 7 bases line up with TRBD1. CDR1 MNHNS and CDR2 SASEGT come from the germline V gene. V was pared by 6 bases and J by 3 bases, with 11 bases of the junction left unmatched. This CDR3 comprises 15 residues.

The chain couples TRBV10-3 to TRBJ2-7; 10 positions agree with TRBD1. V dropped 0 bases and J dropped 2; count of bases not matched to a gene: 1. The CDR3 has 15 residues. Germline CDR1 is ENHRY and CDR2 is SYGVKD. The CDR3 DNA sequence: TGTGCCATCAGTGAGTCGGGACAGGGGACCTACGAGCAGTACTTC. Amino acids: CAISESGQGTYEQYF.

The V gene is TRBV5-1, the J gene TRBJ2-3; tentatively, D is TRBD1 (7 bases). Per germline, CDR1 SGHRS and CDR2 YFSETQ. Trimming took off 7 bases at V and 7 bases at J, with 16 bases between the two ends. There are 13 residues in the CDR3. CDR3 nucleotides: TGCGCCAGCGGGACCCAGGGGGGAAATACGCAGTATTTT. Its protein product is CASGTQGGNTQYF. The whole variable domain, remainder taken from reference TRBV5-1 and TRBJ2-3, is KAGVTQTPRYLIKTRGQQVTLSCSPISGHRSVSWYQQTPGQGLQFLFEYFSETQRNKGNFPGRFSGRQFSNSRSEMNVSTLELGDSALYLCASGTQGGNTQYFGPGTRLTVL.

The CDR3 protein is CASMGLAGGPSNTGELFF. The CDR3 nucleotides read TGTGCCAGCATGGGACTAGCGGGGGGGCCCAGCAACACCGGGGAGCTGTTTTTT. The chain uses TRBV25-1 and TRBJ2-2, with 16 positions matching TRBD2. The CDR3 is 18 amino acids. V shed 7 bases, J shed 2 bases, and the junction held 7 bases outside the gene matches. Germline CDR1 reads MGHDK; CDR2 reads SYGVNS.

The J gene is TRBJ1-6, the V gene TRBV7-9, with 7 bases lining up with TRBD1. J was trimmed by 4 bases and V by 3 bases; bases with no gene match: 6. The CDR3 is made up of 16 amino acids. Germline V gives CDR1 SEHNR, CDR2 FQNEAQ (reference sequence). As DNA, the CDR3 is TGTGCCAGCAGCTTCACGACAGGGCCATATAATTCACCCCTCCACTTT. The encoded protein is CASSFTTGPYNSPLHF.

The genes are TRBV5-1 and TRBJ2-5; TRBD2 agrees at 12 bases. V shed 4 bases and J 2 bases; nucleotides not matched to a gene: 6. This CDR3 has 16 amino acids. CDR1 and CDR2 from the germline V gene are SGHRS and YFSETQ. CDR3 loop: CASSLSLAGGQETQYF. In nucleotides, the CDR3 is TGCGCCAGCAGCCTCTCACTAGCGGGGGGTCAAGAGACCCAGTACTTC.

The CDR3 reads CASSGQGIDEQFF. The CDR3 nucleotides are TGTGCCAGCTCCGGACAGGGGATTGATGAGCAGTTCTTC. The chain recombines TRBV18 with TRBJ2-1, with 9 nucleotides matching TRBD1. Trimming at V came to 6 bases and at J to 8 bases, leaving 5 bases not matched to a gene. In germline, CDR1 is KGHSH, CDR2 LQKENI. This CDR3 has 13 amino acids. Filled out from reference TRBV18 and TRBJ2-1, the complete variable domain reads NAGVMQNPRHLVRRRGQEARLRCSPMKGHSHVYWYRQLPEEGLKFMVYLQKENIIDESGMPKERFSAEFPKEGPSILRIQQVVRGDSAAYFCASSGQGIDEQFFGPGTRLTVL.

The chain uses TRBV7-2 and TRBJ2-2; D unresolved. V dropped 5 bases and J dropped 3 bases, with 4 bases sitting between them. CDR3 size: 12 residues. Per the germline V gene, CDR1 is SGHTA and CDR2 is FQGNSA. The CDR3 coding sequence is TGTGCCAGCAGCCGGGACACCGGGGAGCTGTTTTTT. It specifies CASSRDTGELFF.

The chain links TRBV12-5 to TRBJ1-5; 8 bases line up with TRBD1. The CDR3 is 16 amino acids. The V gene's germline CDR1 is LGHNT and CDR2 FRNRAP. V was clipped by 3 bases and J by 1 base; unmatched bases: 5. The CDR3 coding sequence is TGTGCTAGTGGTTTTACGGACAGGGAGAGCAATCAGCCCCAGCATTTT. It translates to CASGFTDRESNQPQHF. The full variable domain, rest sourced from reference TRBV12-5 and TRBJ1-5, is DARVTQTPRHKVTEMGQEVTMRCQPILGHNTVFWYRQTMMQGLELLAYFRNRAPLDDSGMPKDRFSAEMPDATLATLKIQPSEPRDSAVYFCASGFTDRESNQPQHFGDGTRLSIL.

J is TRBJ1-1 and V is TRBV19, with no clear D. Germline V CDR1 and CDR2: LNHDA, SQIVND (reference sequence). Deletions cut 10 bases from V and 1 base from J, with 7 bases between. This CDR3 comprises 11 residues. The CDR3 spells CATRGNTEAFF. For the CDR3, the DNA is TGTGCCACCCGGGGGAACACTGAAGCTTTCTTT.